One TCR beta chain is described in this entry. The J segment lost 8 bases and the V segment lost 3 bases, leaving 2 bases of the junction unmatched. The CDR3 is 13 residues long. CDR1 is SGDLS, CDR2 YYNGEE, per germline. The sample originates from a study of CD8+CD57+ T cells in acquired aplastic anemia. Both TCR beta VDJ combination and CDR3 sequence profiling were carried out. Genomic DNA was the template for this profiling. TCRdb re-called the reads with MiXCR, one entry per CDR3 protein. This repertoire shows 200,000 to 250,000 distinct CDR3 sequences, 65% found once; its top ten account for about 60%. Patients sequenced had flow cytometry evidence of CD8+CD57+ cell expansion.

This chain joins TRBV9 and TRBJ2-2, with 9 bases identical to TRBD2. The material sequenced was sorted CD4+, CD8+, or CD8+CD57+ T cells (not recorded which) from PBMCs. The receptor was isolated from a human donor with aplastic anemia. The CDR3 is CASSATSGGELFF. In DNA form, the CDR3 reads TGTGCCAGCAGCGCCACTAGCGGGGGGGAGCTGTTTTTT.